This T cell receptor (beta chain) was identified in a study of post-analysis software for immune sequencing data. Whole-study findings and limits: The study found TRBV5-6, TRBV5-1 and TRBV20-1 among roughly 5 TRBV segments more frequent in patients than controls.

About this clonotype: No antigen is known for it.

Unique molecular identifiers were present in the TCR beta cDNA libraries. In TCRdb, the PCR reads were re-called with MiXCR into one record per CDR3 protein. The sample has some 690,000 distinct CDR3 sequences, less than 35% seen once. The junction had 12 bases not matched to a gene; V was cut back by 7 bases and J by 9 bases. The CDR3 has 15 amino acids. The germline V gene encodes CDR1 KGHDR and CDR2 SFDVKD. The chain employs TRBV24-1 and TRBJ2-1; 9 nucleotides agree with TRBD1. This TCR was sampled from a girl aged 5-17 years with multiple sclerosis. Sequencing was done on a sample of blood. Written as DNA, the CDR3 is TGTGCCACCAGCGAGCCGGGACAGGGATTAGGTGAGCAGTTCTTC. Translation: CATSEPGQGLGEQFF.